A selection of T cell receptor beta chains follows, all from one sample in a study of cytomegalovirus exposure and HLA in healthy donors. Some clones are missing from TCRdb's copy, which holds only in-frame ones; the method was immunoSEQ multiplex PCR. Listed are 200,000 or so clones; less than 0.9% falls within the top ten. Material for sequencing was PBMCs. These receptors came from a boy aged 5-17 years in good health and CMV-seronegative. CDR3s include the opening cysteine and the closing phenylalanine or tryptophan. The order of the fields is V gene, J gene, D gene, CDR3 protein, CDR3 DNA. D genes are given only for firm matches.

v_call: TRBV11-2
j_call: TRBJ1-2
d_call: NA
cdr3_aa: CASSLTASYYGYTF
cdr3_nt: TGTGCCAGCAGCTTGACAGCGTCTTACTATGGCTACACCTTC

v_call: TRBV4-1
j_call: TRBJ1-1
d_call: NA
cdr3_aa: CASSQRGNTEAFF
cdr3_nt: TGCGCCAGCAGCCAAAGGGGGAACACTGAAGCTTTCTTT

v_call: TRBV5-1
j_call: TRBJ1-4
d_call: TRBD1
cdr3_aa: CASSLQGAWEKLFF
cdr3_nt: TGCGCCAGCAGCTTGCAGGGGGCATGGGAAAAACTGTTTTTT

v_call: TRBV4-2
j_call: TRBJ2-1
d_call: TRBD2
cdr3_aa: CASSQERIGLAETNEQFF
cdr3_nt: TGTGCCAGCAGCCAAGAACGAATCGGACTAGCGGAGACAAATGAGCAGTTCTTC

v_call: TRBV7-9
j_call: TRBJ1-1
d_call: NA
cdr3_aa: CASSSGGGEAFF
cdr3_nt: TGTGCCAGCAGCTCGGGGGGCGGTGAAGCTTTCTTT

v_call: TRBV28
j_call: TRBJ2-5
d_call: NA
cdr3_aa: CASSFQLNQETQYF
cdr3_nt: TGTGCCAGCAGTTTTCAGTTAAACCAAGAGACCCAGTACTTC

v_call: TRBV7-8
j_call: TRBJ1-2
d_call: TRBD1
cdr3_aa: CASSLGGQGNGYTF
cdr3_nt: TGTGCCAGCAGCTTAGGGGGACAGGGCAACGGCTACACCTTC

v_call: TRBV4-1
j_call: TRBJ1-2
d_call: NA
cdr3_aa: CASSHPTGPSDYGYTF
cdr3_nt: TGCGCCAGCAGCCACCCTACAGGGCCCTCCGACTATGGCTACACCTTC

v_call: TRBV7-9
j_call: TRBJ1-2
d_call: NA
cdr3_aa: CASSLDIVSYGYTF
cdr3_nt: TGTGCCAGCAGCTTAGATATAGTGAGCTATGGCTACACCTTC

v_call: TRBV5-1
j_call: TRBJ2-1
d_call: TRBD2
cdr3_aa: CASSSGSGGADNEQFF
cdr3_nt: TGCGCCAGCAGCTCCGGAAGCGGGGGGGCCGACAATGAGCAGTTCTTC

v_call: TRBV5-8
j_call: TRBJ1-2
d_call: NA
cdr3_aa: CASSRGAGPNYGYTF
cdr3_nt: TGTGCCAGCAGTCGCGGAGCGGGCCCTAACTATGGCTACACCTTC

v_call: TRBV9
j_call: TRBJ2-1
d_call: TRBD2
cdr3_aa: CASSSQAGTRAYNEQFF
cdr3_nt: TGTGCCAGCAGCTCCCAGGCCGGGACTAGGGCCTACAATGAGCAGTTCTTC

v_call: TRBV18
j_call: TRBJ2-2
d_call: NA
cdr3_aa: CASSPSFTGELFF
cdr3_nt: TGTGCCAGCTCACCCAGTTTCACCGGGGAGCTGTTTTTT

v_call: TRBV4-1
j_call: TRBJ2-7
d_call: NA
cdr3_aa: CASSQDEVRVSEQYF
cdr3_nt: TGCGCCAGCAGCCAAGATGAGGTCAGGGTAAGCGAGCAGTACTTC

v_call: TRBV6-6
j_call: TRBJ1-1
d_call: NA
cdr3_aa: CASGSGTRNTEAFF
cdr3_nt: TGTGCCAGCGGGTCCGGGACAAGGAACACTGAAGCTTTCTTT

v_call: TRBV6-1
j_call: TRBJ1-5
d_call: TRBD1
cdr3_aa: CASSEKINERDRGLVLPNQPQHF
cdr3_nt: TGTGCCAGCAGTGAAAAAATTAATGAGCGGGACAGGGGGCTCGTTCTCCCTAATCAGCCCCAGCATTTT

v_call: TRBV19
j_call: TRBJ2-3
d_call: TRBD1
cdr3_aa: CASSIADWDRGTDTQYF
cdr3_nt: TGTGCCAGTAGTATAGCCGATTGGGACAGGGGGACAGATACGCAGTATTTT

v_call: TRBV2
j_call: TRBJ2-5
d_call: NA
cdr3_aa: CASSDPLPEYF
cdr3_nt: TGTGCCAGCAGTGATCCCCTCCCGGAGTACTTC

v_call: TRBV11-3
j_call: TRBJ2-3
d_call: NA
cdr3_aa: CASSLGRGLDTQYF
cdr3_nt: TGTGCCAGCAGCTTAGGCAGGGGTCTAGATACGCAGTATTTT

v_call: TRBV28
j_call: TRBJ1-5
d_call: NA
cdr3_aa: CASSFFSLQGRIDQPQHF
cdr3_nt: TGTGCCAGCAGTTTTTTTTCCCTGCAGGGTAGGATAGATCAGCCCCAGCATTTT

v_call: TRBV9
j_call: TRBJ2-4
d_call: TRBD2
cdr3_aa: CASSVEASGTLAKNIQYF
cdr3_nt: TGTGCCAGCAGCGTAGAGGCTAGCGGGACTCTAGCCAAAAACATTCAGTACTTC

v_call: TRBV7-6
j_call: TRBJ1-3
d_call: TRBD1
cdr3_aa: CASSLYDRDLLRSGNTIYF
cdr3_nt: TGTGCCAGCAGCTTATACGACAGGGACTTACTCCGCTCTGGAAACACCATATATTTT

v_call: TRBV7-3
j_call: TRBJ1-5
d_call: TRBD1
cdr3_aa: CASLTGVAQHF
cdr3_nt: TGTGCCAGCCTTACAGGGGTGGCCCAGCATTTT

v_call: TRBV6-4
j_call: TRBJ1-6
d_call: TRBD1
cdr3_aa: CASSASGGQGGNSPLHF
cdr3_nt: TGTGCCAGCAGTGCGTCCGGGGGACAGGGGGGTAATTCACCCCTCCACTTT

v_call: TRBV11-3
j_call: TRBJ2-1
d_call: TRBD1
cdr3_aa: CASSSTRGSPSSYNEQFF
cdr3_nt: TGTGCCAGCAGCTCAACCAGGGGGTCCCCGAGCTCCTACAATGAGCAGTTCTTC

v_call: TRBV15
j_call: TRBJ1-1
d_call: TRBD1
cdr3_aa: CATSRDRTGSTNTEAFF
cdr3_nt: TGTGCCACCAGCAGAGATCGGACAGGGAGTACGAACACTGAAGCTTTCTTT